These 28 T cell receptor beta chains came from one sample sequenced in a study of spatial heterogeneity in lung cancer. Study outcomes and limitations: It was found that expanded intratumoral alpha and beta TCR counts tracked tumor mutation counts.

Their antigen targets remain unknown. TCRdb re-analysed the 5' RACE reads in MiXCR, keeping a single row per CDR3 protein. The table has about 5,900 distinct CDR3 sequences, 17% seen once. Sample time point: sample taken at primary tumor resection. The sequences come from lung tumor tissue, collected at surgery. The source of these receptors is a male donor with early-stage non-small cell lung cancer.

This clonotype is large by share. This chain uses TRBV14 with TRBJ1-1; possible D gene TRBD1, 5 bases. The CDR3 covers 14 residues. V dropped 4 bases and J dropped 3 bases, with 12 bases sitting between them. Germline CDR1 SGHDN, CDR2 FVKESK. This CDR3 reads CASSLWGWDTEAFF. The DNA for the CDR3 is TGTGCCAGCAGCCTATGGGGCTGGGACACTGAAGCTTTCTTT.

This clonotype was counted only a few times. The CDR3 reads CASRGTGGTNEKLFF. As DNA, the CDR3 is TGTGCCAGCAGGGGGACAGGGGGCACTAATGAAAAACTGTTTTTT. V is TRBV7-2 and J is TRBJ1-4; TRBD1 matches at 12 bases. The CDR3 has 15 amino acids. CDR1 SGHTA and CDR2 FQGNSA come from the germline V gene. Trimming at V came to 6 bases and at J to 2 bases, leaving 1 base not matched to a gene.

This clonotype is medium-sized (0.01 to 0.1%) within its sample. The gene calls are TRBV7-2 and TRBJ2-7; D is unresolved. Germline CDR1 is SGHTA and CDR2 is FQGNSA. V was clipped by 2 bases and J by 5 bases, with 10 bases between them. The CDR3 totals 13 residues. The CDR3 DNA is TGTGCCAGCAGCTTACTTCTCGTCAACGAGCAGTACTTC. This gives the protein CASSLLLVNEQYF.

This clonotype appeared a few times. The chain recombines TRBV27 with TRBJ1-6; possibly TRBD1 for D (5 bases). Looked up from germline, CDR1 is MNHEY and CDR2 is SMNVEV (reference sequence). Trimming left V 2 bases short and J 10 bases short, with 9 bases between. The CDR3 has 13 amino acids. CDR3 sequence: CASSLVGGSPLHF. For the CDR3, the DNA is TGTGCCAGCAGTTTAGTGGGGGGATCACCCCTCCACTTT.

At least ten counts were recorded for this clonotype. The CDR3 DNA reads TGTGCCATCAGTGTCCAGGAGCTCAGCACTAACTATGGCTACACCTTC. It encodes CAISVQELSTNYGYTF. This chain links TRBV10-3 with TRBJ1-2, with D uncertain. The CDR3 length is 16 residues. Per the germline V gene, CDR1 is ENHRY and CDR2 is SYGVKD. Trimming pared 4 bases from V and 0 bases from J, leaving 15 bases between.

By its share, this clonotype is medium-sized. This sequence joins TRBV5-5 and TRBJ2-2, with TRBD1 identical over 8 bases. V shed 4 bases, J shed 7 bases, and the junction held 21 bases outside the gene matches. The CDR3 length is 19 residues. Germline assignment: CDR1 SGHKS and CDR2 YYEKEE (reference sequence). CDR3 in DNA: TGTGCCAGCAGCGGAGGACAAACTCGGACAGGGAGTCTCGTCGGGGAGCTGTTTTTT. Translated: CASSGGQTRTGSLVGELFF.

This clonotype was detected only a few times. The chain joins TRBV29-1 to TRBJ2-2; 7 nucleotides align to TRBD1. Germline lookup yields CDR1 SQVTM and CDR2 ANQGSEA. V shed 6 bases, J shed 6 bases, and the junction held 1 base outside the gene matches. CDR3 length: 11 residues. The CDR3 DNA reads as TGCAGCGTCAGGGGGTCCGGGGAGCTGTTTTTT. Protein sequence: CSVRGSGELFF.

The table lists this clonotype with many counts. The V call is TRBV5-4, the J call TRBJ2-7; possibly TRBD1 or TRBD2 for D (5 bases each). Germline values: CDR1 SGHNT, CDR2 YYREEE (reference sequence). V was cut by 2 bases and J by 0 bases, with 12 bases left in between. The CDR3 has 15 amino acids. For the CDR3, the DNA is TGTGCCAGCAGCTTTGGGGCAGAGGGCTCCTACGAGCAGTACTTC. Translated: CASSFGAEGSYEQYF.

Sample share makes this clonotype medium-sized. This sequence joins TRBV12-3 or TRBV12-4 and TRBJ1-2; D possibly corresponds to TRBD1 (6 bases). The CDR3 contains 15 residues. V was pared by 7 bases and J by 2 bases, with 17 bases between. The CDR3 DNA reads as TGTGCCAGCACCCTAATAACGGGGGGCAACTATGGCTACACCTTC. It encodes CASTLITGGNYGYTF.

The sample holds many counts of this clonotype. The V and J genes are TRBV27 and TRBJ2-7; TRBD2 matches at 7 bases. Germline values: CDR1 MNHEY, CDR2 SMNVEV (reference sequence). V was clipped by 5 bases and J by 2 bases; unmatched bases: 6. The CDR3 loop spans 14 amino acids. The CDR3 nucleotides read TGTGCCAGCAGTCTGGCTAGCGGAGCCTACGAGCAGTACTTC. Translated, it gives CASSLASGAYEQYF.

This CDR3 reads CASSPGGTNEKLFF. CDR3 DNA sequence: TGTGCCAGCAGTCCGGGAGGGACTAATGAAAAACTGTTTTTT. The genes are TRBV12-3 or TRBV12-4 and TRBJ1-4; D not certain. The CDR3 is made up of 14 amino acids. Between the trimmed V and J ends, which lost 5 bases and 2 bases, there was a span of 9 bases.

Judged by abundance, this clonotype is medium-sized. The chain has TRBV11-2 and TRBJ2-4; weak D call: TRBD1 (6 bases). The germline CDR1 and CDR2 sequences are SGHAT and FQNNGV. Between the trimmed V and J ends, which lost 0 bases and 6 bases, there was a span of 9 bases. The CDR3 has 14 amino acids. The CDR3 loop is CASSLEQGRNIQYF. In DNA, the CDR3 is TGTGCCAGCAGCTTAGAGCAGGGGCGAAACATTCAGTACTTC.

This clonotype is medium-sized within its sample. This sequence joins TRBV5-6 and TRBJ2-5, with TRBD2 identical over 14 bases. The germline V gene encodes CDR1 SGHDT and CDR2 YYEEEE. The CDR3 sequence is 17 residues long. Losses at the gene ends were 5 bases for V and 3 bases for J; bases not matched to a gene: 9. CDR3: CASRDGLAGGQKETQYF. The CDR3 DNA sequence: TGTGCCAGCAGGGATGGACTAGCGGGGGGACAAAAAGAGACCCAGTACTTC.

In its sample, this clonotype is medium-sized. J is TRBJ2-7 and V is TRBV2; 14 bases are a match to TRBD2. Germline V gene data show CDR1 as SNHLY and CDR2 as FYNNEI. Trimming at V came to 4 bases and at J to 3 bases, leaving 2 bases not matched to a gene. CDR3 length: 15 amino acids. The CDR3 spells CASSGLAGGHYEQYF. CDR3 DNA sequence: TGTGCCAGCAGTGGACTAGCGGGAGGGCACTACGAGCAGTACTTC.

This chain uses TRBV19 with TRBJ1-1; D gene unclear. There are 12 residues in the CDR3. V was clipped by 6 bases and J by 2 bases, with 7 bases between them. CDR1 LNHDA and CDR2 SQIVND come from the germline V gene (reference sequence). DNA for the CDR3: TGTGCCAGTAGCGGGGTAAACACTGAAGCTTTCTTT. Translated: CASSGVNTEAFF.

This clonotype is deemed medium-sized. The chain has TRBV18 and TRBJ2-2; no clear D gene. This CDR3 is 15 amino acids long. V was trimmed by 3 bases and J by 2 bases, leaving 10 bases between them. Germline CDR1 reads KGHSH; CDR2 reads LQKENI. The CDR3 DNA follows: TGTGCCAGCTCACCGCGGAGCAGAAACACCGGGGAGCTGTTTTTT. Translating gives CASSPRSRNTGELFF.

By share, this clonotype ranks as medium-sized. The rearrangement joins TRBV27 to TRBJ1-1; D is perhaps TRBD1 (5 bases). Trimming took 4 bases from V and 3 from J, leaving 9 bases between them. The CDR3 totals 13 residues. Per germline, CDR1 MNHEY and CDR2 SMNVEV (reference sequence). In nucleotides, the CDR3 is TGTGCCAGCAGTTCACAGGACGACACTGAAGCTTTCTTT. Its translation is CASSSQDDTEAFF.

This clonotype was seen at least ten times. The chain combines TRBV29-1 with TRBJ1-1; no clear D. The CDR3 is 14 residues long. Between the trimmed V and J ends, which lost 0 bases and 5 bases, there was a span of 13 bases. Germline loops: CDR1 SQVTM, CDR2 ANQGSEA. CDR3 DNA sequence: TGCAGCGTTGAAGATCAGACATTGGGTACTGAAGCTTTCTTT. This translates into CSVEDQTLGTEAFF.

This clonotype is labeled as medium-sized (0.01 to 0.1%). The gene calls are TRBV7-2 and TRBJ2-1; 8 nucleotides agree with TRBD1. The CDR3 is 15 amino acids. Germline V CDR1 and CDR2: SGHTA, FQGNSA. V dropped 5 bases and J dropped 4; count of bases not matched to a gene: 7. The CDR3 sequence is CASSRTGTGYNEQFF. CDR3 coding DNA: TGTGCCAGCAGCCGGACCGGGACAGGTTACAATGAGCAGTTCTTC.

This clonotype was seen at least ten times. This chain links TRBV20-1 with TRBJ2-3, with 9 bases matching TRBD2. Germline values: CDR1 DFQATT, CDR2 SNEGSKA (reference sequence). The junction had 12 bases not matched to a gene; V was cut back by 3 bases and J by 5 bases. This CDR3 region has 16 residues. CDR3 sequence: CSASSRGGGEGDTQYF. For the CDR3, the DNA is TGCAGTGCTAGTTCTCGCGGGGGGGGAGAAGGAGATACGCAGTATTTT.

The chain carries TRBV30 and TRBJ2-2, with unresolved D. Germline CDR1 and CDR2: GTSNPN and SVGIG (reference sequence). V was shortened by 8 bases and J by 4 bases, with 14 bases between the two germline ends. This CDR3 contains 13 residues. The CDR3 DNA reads TGTGCCCCCAGTTGGCTGAGCACCGGGGAGCTGTTTTTT. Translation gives CAPSWLSTGELFF.

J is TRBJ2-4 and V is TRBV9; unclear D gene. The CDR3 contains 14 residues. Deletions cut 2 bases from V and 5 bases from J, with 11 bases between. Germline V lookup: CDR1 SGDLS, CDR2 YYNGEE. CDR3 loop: CASSVDLSQNIQYF. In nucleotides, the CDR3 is TGTGCCAGCAGCGTTGATTTGTCCCAAAACATTCAGTACTTC.

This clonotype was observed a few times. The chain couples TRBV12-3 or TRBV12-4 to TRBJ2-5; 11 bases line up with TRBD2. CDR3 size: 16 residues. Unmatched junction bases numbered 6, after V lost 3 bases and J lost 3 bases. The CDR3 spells CASSLATSGTKETQYF. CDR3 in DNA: TGTGCCAGCAGTTTGGCGACTAGCGGGACCAAAGAGACCCAGTACTTC.

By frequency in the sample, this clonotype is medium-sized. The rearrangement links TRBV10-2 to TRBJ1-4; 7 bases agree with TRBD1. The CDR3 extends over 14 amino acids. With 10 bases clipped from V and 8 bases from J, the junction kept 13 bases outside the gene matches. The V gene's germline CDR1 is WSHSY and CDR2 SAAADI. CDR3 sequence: CATQSRQGGEKLFF. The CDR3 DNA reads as TGCGCCACCCAATCTCGACAGGGTGGAGAAAAACTGTTTTTT.

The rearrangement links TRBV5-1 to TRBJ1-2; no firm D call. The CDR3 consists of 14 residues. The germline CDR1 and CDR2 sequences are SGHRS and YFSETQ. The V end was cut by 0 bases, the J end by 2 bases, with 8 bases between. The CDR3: CASSLEGQNYGYTF. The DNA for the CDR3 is TGCGCCAGCAGCTTGGAGGGCCAAAACTATGGCTACACCTTC.

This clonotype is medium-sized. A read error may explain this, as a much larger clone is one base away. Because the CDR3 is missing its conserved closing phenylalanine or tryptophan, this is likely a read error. CDR3 sequence reads: CASSFAGTGLTDTQYL. CDR3 nucleotides: TGTGCCAGCAGCTTTGCCGGGACAGGGCTCACAGATACGCAGTATTTG. The chain combines TRBV7-9 with TRBJ2-3, with 9 positions matching TRBD1. Germline lookup yields CDR1 SEHNR and CDR2 FQNEAQ (reference sequence). V dropped 3 bases and J dropped 2; count of bases not matched to a gene: 6. The CDR3 length is 16 residues.

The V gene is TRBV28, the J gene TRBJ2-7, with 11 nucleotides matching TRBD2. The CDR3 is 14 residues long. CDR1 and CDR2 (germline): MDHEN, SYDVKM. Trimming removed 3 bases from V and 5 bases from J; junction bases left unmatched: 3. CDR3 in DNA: TGTGCCAGCAGTTTTCAACTAGCGGGAGACGAGCAGTACTTC. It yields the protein CASSFQLAGDEQYF.

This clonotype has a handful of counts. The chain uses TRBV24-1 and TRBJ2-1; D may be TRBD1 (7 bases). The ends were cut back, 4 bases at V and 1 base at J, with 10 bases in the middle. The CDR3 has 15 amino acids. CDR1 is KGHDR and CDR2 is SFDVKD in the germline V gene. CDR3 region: CATSEEGASYNEQFF. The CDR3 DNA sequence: TGTGCCACCAGTGAGGAGGGGGCGTCCTACAATGAGCAGTTCTTC.